The 6 T cell receptor beta chains listed next were all sequenced from one sample in a study of blood T cell repertoires in COVID-19. Data came from immunoSEQ multiplex PCR; TCRdb stores just in-frame clones and leaves some out. Among about 210,000 clones listed, approximately 82% were seen once. Sample: peripheral blood. The receptors derive from a man in his fifties with active or convalescent COVID-19.

This clone was found once. The chain links TRBV5-1 to TRBJ1-6; 9 bases map to TRBD1. The trim removed 2 bases at V and 7 bases at J, leaving 4 bases unmatched. This CDR3 has 15 amino acids. Germline V gene sequence: CDR1 SGHRS, CDR2 YFSETQ. CDR3 sequence (DNA): TGCGCCAGCAGCTTTGAAGGACAGGGGAATTCACCCCTCCACTTT. It specifies CASSFEGQGNSPLHF.

The chain recombines TRBV5-1 with TRBJ2-1, with 7 positions matching TRBD1. The V gene's germline CDR1 is SGHRS and CDR2 YFSETQ. This CDR3 comprises 15 residues. The J segment lost 3 bases and the V segment lost 0 bases, leaving 3 bases of the junction unmatched. The chain's CDR3 is CASSLEGGFYNEQFF. The CDR3 DNA reads as TGCGCCAGCAGCTTGGAAGGGGGCTTCTACAATGAGCAGTTCTTC.

The chain joins TRBV10-1 to TRBJ2-1; 7 positions match TRBD2. The CDR3 consists of 15 residues. The germline CDR1 and CDR2 sequences are WNHNN and SYGVQD (reference sequence). The V segment lost 4 bases and the J segment 8 bases; nucleotides outside the gene matches: 11. The CDR3 DNA reads TGCGCCAGCAGTGGGGGCGGGAGTGGTGGAGATGAGCAGTTCTTC. It is translated as CASSGGGSGGDEQFF.

V usage is TRBV5-1 and J usage is TRBJ2-4; possibly TRBD1 for D (5 bases). Trimming cost V 7 bases and J 0 bases, with 14 bases left between them. This CDR3 contains 15 residues. The germline CDR1 and CDR2 sequences are SGHRS and YFSETQ. This chain's CDR3 is CASGRQTLAKNIQYF. The CDR3 DNA reads as TGCGCCAGCGGTAGACAGACCCTAGCCAAAAACATTCAGTACTTC.

This chain joins TRBV7-8 and TRBJ2-7, with 10 bases aligning to TRBD1. The V and J ends lost 0 bases and 2 bases, in that order; junction bases with no gene match: 1. This CDR3 is built from 15 residues. Germline loops: CDR1 SGHVS, CDR2 FQNEAQ. CDR3 DNA sequence: TGTGCCAGCAGCTTAGCAGGACAGGGGGCCTACGAGCAGTACTTC. Translating gives CASSLAGQGAYEQYF.

The V call is TRBV9, the J call TRBJ1-2; no definite D call. V lost 4 bases, J lost 6 bases, and 7 bases lay in between. Germline V gene sequence: CDR1 SGDLS, CDR2 YYNGEE. CDR3 length equals 11 residues. CDR3 sequence: CASSNLNGYTF. As DNA, the CDR3 is TGTGCCAGCAGCAATCTAAATGGCTACACCTTC.